The next 17 T cell receptor beta chains were all read from a single sample in a study of control samples from healthy donors and cancer patients. Assay: immunoSEQ multiplex PCR; the TCRdb copy retains only in-frame clones and omits some. The repertoire holds about 150,000 clones, with roughly 93% as singletons. Sequenced sample: blood. The source of these receptors is a man aged 18 to 30 in good health.

The chain couples TRBV15 to TRBJ2-1; D uncertain. The CDR3 has 14 residues. Trimming shortened V by 0 bases and J by 8 bases, and 11 bases separated the two germline ends. CDR1 is LNHNV, CDR2 YYDKDF, per germline (reference sequence). The CDR3 sequence: CATSRDTRAHEQFF. CDR3 sequence (DNA): TGTGCCACCAGCAGAGATACTCGGGCCCATGAGCAGTTCTTC.

The chain couples TRBV5-5 to TRBJ1-5; D remains ambiguous. CDR3 length: 15 amino acids. CDR1 is SGHKS, CDR2 YYEKEE, per germline (reference sequence). Trimming took off 3 bases at V and 0 bases at J, with 10 bases between the two ends. For the CDR3, the DNA is TGTGCCAGCAGCTACAATTATTATAGCAATCAGCCCCAGCATTTT. Protein product: CASSYNYYSNQPQHF.

The chain uses TRBV28 and TRBJ2-7; D remains unclear. The germline V gene encodes CDR1 MDHEN and CDR2 SYDVKM. With 4 bases removed from V and 0 bases from J, the gap between germline ends came to 10 bases. The CDR3 runs 14 residues. The DNA of the CDR3 is TGTGCCAGCAGTTCACTGGCAAGCTCCTACGAGCAGTACTTC. It is translated as CASSSLASSYEQYF.

This clone was observed once. The J gene is TRBJ2-1, the V gene TRBV3-1 (or the pseudogene TRBV3-2); 9 nucleotides align to TRBD2. V was clipped by 1 base and J by 3 bases; unmatched bases: 4. There are 16 residues in the CDR3. Germline V gene lookup returns CDR1 LGHDT and CDR2 YNNKEL (reference sequence). The chain's CDR3 is CASSQASSGIYNEQFF. The CDR3 region has the DNA TGTGCCAGCAGCCAAGCTTCTAGCGGGATCTACAATGAGCAGTTCTTC.

This clone has more than one count but fewer than ten. The chain employs TRBV11-2 and TRBJ1-2; D remains ambiguous. The length of the CDR3 is 15 residues. Per germline, CDR1 SGHAT and CDR2 FQNNGV. V was pared by 4 bases and J by 0 bases, with 12 bases between. The CDR3 bases are TGTGCCAGCAGCTCACCCCCGGGAGCTAACTATGGCTACACCTTC. Protein: CASSSPPGANYGYTF. The full variable domain, in which reference TRBV11-2 and TRBJ1-2 provide the parts outside the CDR3, is EAGVAQSPRYKIIEKRQSVAFWCNPISGHATLYWYQQILGQGPKLLIQFQNNGVVDDSQLPKDRFSAERLKGVDSTLKIQPAKLEDSAVYLCASSSPPGANYGYTFGSGTRLTVV.

The count of this clone is one. The V and J genes are TRBV12-3 or TRBV12-4 and TRBJ2-7; 10 positions agree with TRBD2. The CDR3 is 13 residues long. The trim removed 8 bases at V and 9 bases at J, leaving 10 bases unmatched. As DNA, the CDR3 is TGTGCCAGCGCCAGGACTAGCGGCTCCCCGCAGTACTTC. Residues: CASARTSGSPQYF.

This clone has just one count. The V gene is TRBV5-8, the J gene TRBJ1-2; no clear D. The CDR3 is made up of 15 amino acids. V shed 3 bases and J shed 4 bases, with 16 bases lying between them. CDR1 SGHTS and CDR2 YDEGEE come from the germline V gene. CDR3 loop: CASSSSGSFGYGYTF. In DNA form, the CDR3 reads TGTGCCAGCAGCTCATCGGGGTCATTCGGCTATGGCTACACCTTC.

V is TRBV5-8 and J is TRBJ1-1; the match to TRBD1 covers 9 bases. The germline CDR1 and CDR2 sequences are SGHTS and YDEGEE. Trimming removed 7 bases from V and 5 bases from J; junction bases left unmatched: 24. The CDR3 runs 19 residues. Written as DNA, the CDR3 is TGTGCCAGCCCCACCGGGACAGGGAGGTTGAAAGATACGGGTACTGAAGCTTTCTTT. Translated, it gives CASPTGTGRLKDTGTEAFF.

V is TRBV10-1 and J is TRBJ1-1; a possible D gene is TRBD1 (5 bases). The CDR3 contains 13 residues. Germline V lookup: CDR1 WNHNN, CDR2 SYGVQD (reference sequence). Between the trimmed V and J ends, which lost 6 bases and 4 bases, there was a span of 12 bases. CDR3 nucleotides: TGCGCCAGCAGCAGGGTTGAGGGCACTGAAGCTTTCTTT. As protein: CASSRVEGTEAFF.

The chain uses TRBV13 and TRBJ2-5; TRBD2 might be the D (6 bases). The germline V gene has CDR1 PRHDT and CDR2 FYEKMQ (reference sequence). Deletions cut 5 bases from V and 3 bases from J, with 16 bases between. The CDR3 spans 15 residues. CDR3 amino acids: CASSPQTGDKETQYF. The DNA for the CDR3 is TGTGCCAGCAGCCCACAAACGGGGGATAAAGAGACCCAGTACTTC.

This chain joins TRBV2 and TRBJ1-1, with a possible D match to TRBD1 (5 bases). Germline assignment: CDR1 SNHLY and CDR2 FYNNEI. The ends were cut back, 3 bases at V and 0 bases at J, with 8 bases in the middle. This CDR3 is built from 14 residues. CDR3 sequence reads: CASSDEGMNTEAFF. CDR3 nucleotide sequence: TGTGCCAGCAGTGACGAGGGGATGAACACTGAAGCTTTCTTT. Full variable domain (remainder filled in from reference TRBV2 and TRBJ1-1): EPEVTQTPSHQVTQMGQEVILRCVPISNHLYFYWYRQILGQKVEFLVSFYNNEISEKSEIFDDQFSVERPDGSNFTLKIRSTKLEDSAMYFCASSDEGMNTEAFFGQGTRLTVV.

The rearrangement uses TRBV14 and TRBJ1-1; D remains ambiguous. The germline V and J ends were trimmed by 3 bases and 4 bases, with 9 bases remaining between them. The germline CDR1 and CDR2 sequences are SGHDN and FVKESK. There are 13 residues in the CDR3. The CDR3 DNA is TGTGCCAGCAGCCAGGCGTTGGGCACTGAAGCTTTCTTT. Protein: CASSQALGTEAFF.

The genes are TRBV28 and TRBJ2-6; D is undetermined. With 6 bases removed from V and 0 bases from J, the gap between germline ends came to 9 bases. The germline V gene encodes CDR1 MDHEN and CDR2 SYDVKM. This CDR3 spans 15 amino acids. The CDR3 region is CASRVRHSGANVLTF. For the CDR3, the DNA is TGTGCCAGCAGAGTCAGGCACTCTGGGGCCAACGTCCTGACTTTC.

The CDR3 reads CSVDGNYGYTF. As DNA, the CDR3 is TGCAGCGTTGACGGGAACTATGGCTACACCTTC. The J gene is TRBJ1-2, the V gene TRBV29-1; no definite D call. The CDR3 is 11 residues long. CDR1 is SQVTM and CDR2 is ANQGSEA in the germline V gene. Trimming removed 3 bases from V and 2 bases from J, with 4 bases in between. Full variable domain (missing parts from reference TRBV29-1 and TRBJ1-2): SAVISQKPSRDICQRGTSLTIQCQVDSQVTMMFWYRQQPGQSLTLIATANQGSEATYESGFVIDKFPISRPNLTFSTLTVSNMSPEDSSIYLCSVDGNYGYTFGSGTRLTVV.

The V gene is TRBV6-2 or TRBV6-3, the J gene TRBJ2-2, with D perhaps given as TRBD1 or TRBD2 (6 bases each). CDR3 size: 15 residues. CDR1 MNHEY and CDR2 SVGEGT come from the germline V gene. V lost 0 bases to trimming and J lost 6 bases, with 11 bases between them. The DNA for the CDR3 is TGTGCCAGCAGTTACTCTTCGGGGGCTGCCGGGGAGCTGTTTTTT. The encoded protein is CASSYSSGAAGELFF.

The chain joins TRBV3-1 (or the pseudogene TRBV3-2) to TRBJ1-2; the D gene is possibly TRBD1 (5 bases). The CDR3 runs to 14 residues. Trimming took 0 bases from V and 6 from J, leaving 11 bases between them. Germline lookup yields CDR1 LGHDT and CDR2 YNNKEL (reference sequence). The CDR3 is CASSQDSRVDGYTF. The CDR3 DNA sequence: TGTGCCAGCAGCCAAGACTCCAGGGTGGATGGCTACACCTTC.

As DNA, the CDR3 is TGCGCCAGCAGCTTGACAGGGGGCAACACTGAAGCTTTCTTT. Its translation: CASSLTGGNTEAFF. This chain joins TRBV5-1 and TRBJ1-1; 9 positions match TRBD1. CDR1 is SGHRS and CDR2 is YFSETQ in the germline V gene. CDR3 size: 14 residues. Losses at the gene ends were 1 base for V and 2 bases for J; bases not matched to a gene: 0.